Listed below are T cell receptor beta chains from one sample, sequenced in a study of molecular identifiers for immune sequencing clone quantification. TCRdb re-analysed the PCR reads in MiXCR, keeping a single row per CDR3 protein. The sample lists several thousand distinct CDR3 sequences, roughly 14% occurring once. The material sequenced was naive CD8+ T cells from blood, with Jurkat cell RNA spiked in. The source is a human donor in good health. Some libraries in this study had Jurkat cell RNA spiked in. CDR3s include the opening cysteine and the closing phenylalanine or tryptophan.

V: TRBV27; CDR3: CASSLGGLAGGGEQFF
V: TRBV4-3; CDR3: CASSQARTGRSYEQYF
V: TRBV27; CDR3: CASSSLDQETQYF
V: TRBV3-1; CDR3: CASSQGTSGGVYQETQYF
V: TRBV28; CDR3: CASSPGLAGGNNEQFF
V: TRBV11-2; CDR3: CASSSQGAKNIQYF
V: TRBV2; CDR3: CASSGGRGTETQYF
V: TRBV29-1; CDR3: CSVTTSGRFLNTQYF
V: TRBV12-3/TRBV12-4; CDR3: CANSKGQGTTEAFF
V: TRBV5-4; CDR3: CASSVSGGAADTQYF
V: TRBV29-1; CDR3: CSVRSGRDYSYEQYF
V: TRBV7-6; CDR3: CASSWGRGDEQFF
V: TRBV27; CDR3: CASSLSPPTDTQYF
V: TRBV7-9; CDR3: CASSFPRDREGGELFF
V: TRBV27; CDR3: CASSLRADNEQFF
V: TRBV14; CDR3: CASSPNRGRTYNEQFF
V: TRBV9; CDR3: CASSSRSGLDPRMNTEAFF
V: TRBV10-2; CDR3: CASSENRGRRDTQYF
V: TRBV7-6; CDR3: CASSLIVGDHEQYF
V: TRBV2; CDR3: CASKGQGEVNTGELFF
V: TRBV5-1; CDR3: CASSFLASRQDEQYF
V: TRBV7-5; CDR3: CISVPAVLKPGTSRSTDTQYF
V: TRBV27; CDR3: CASSPLNAQGAVSTEAFF
V: TRBV12-3/TRBV12-4; CDR3: CASSPLWGIYGYTF
V: TRBV28; CDR3: CASSSPPDEQFF
V: TRBV12-3/TRBV12-4; CDR3: CASTTPSGAPFF
V: TRBV5-4; CDR3: CASSLAGAGEDNEQFF
V: TRBV5-6; CDR3: CASSWENYEQYF
V: TRBV6-2/TRBV6-3; CDR3: CASQGLARVEQYF
V: TRBV11-2; CDR3: CASSLLPTTGELFF
V: TRBV19; CDR3: CATETSTDTQYF
V: TRBV2; CDR3: CASSEVGGLANF
V: TRBV28; CDR3: CASKTGSYEQYF
V: TRBV30; CDR3: CAWSPWAGVNTGELFF
V: TRBV6-2/TRBV6-3; CDR3: CASSASYEQYF